This entry concerns a single T cell receptor (beta chain). These data originate in a study of T cell repertoires in cytomegalovirus infection. Study-wide background: In public TCR beta signatures, there were indications of both CMV infection and matching HLA type.

Germline CDR1 is SGHDT and CDR2 is YYEEEE. Trimming took 2 bases from V and 5 from J, leaving 9 bases between them. The CDR3 spans 13 residues. TCRdb passed the reads through MiXCR, listing each CDR3 protein once. The table lists around 630,000 distinct CDR3 sequences, 20% to 25% of them singletons. This clonotype was sampled from a human donor in good health (CMV status not recorded). Some clones in this sample may be carry-over from other donors' samples. The specimen sequenced was CD8+ T cells from PBMCs. This chain links TRBV5-6 with TRBJ2-3; unclear D gene. The CDR3 DNA is TGTGCCAGCAGCTTTACGAGGCGAGATACGCAGTATTTT. Translation gives CASSFTRRDTQYF.